This T cell receptor beta chain was identified during a study of blood T cell repertoires in COVID-19. Study at large: COVID-19 samples from acute and convalescent phases originated in the United States, Italy and Spain. Sources were T cells, B-cell-depleted T cells, or PBMCs; the material itself was cDNA or gDNA.

Trimming removed 3 bases from V and 6 bases from J, with 23 bases in between. Germline assignment: CDR1 SGHVT and CDR2 SQSDAQ. The CDR3 has 17 residues. Study processing details: Reference gene primer amplification gave estimated nucleated cell counts. The method was immunoSEQ multiplex PCR; TCRdb's version includes in-frame clones alone and lacks a portion of them. V, J and clone size are taken as reported in that table, and D and trimming were inferred from the DNA itself. The sample shows tens of thousands of clones, 65% to 90% of them seen only once. Material: peripheral blood. This chain links TRBV7-4 with TRBJ1-1, with D unresolved. This sequence originates from a woman of 80 years or more with acute or convalescent COVID-19. CDR3 loop: CASSFHPPWRGEAEAFF. DNA of the CDR3: TGTGCCAGCAGCTTCCACCCTCCTTGGCGGGGAGAGGCTGAAGCTTTCTTT. The full variable domain, in which reference TRBV7-4 and TRBJ1-1 provide the parts outside the CDR3, is GAGVSQSPRYKVAKRGRDVALRCDSISGHVTLYWYRQTLGQGSEVLTYSQSDAQRDKSGRPSGRFSAERPERSVSTLKIQRTEQGDSAVYLCASSFHPPWRGEAEAFFGQGTRLTVV.